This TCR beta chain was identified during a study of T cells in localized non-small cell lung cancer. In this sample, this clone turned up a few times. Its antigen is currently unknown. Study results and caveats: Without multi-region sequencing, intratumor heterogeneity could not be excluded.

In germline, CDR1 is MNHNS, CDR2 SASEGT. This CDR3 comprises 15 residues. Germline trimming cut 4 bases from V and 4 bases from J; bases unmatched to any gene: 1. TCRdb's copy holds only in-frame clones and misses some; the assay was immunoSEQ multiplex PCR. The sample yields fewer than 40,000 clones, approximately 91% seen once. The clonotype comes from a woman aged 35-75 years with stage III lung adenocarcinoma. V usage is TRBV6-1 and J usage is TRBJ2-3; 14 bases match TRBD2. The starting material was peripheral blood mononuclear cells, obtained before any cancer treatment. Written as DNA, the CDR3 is TGTGCCAGCAGTGGACTAGCGGGAGGGCCAGATACGCAGTATTTT. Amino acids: CASSGLAGGPDTQYF.